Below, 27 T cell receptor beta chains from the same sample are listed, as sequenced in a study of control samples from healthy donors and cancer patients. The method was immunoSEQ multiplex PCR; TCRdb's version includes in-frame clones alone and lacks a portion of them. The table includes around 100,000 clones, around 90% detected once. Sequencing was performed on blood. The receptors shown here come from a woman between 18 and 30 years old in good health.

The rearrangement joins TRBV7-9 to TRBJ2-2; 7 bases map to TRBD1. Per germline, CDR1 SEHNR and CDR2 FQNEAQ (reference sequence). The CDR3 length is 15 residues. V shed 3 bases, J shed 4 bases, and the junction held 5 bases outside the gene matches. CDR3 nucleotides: TGTGCCAGCAGCTTTTGGGACAGTATCACCGGGGAGCTGTTTTTT. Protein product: CASSFWDSITGELFF.

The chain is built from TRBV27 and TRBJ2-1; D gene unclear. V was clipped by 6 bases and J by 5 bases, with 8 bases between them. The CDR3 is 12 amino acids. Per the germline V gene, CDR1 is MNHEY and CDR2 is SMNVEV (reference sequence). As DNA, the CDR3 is TGTGCCAGCAGGCTGCAGAACAATGAGCAGTTCTTC. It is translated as CASRLQNNEQFF.

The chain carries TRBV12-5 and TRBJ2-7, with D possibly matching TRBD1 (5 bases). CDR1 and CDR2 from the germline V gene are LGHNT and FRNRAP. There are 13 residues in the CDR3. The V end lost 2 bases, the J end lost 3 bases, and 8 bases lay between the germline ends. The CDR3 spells CASGLTGLYEQYF. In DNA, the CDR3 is TGTGCTAGTGGTTTGACAGGCCTCTACGAGCAGTACTTC.

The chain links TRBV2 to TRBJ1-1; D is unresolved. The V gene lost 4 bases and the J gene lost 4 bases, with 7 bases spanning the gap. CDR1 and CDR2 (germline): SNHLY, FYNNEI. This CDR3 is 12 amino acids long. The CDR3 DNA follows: TGTGCCAGCAGTGCCACGGCCACTGAAGCTTTCTTT. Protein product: CASSATATEAFF.

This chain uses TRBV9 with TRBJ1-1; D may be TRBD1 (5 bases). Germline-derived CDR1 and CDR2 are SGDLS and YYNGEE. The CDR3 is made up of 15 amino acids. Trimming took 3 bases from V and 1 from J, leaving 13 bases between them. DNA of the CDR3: TGTGCCAGCAGCGCTTTCCGGGACCCGAACACTGAAGCTTTCTTT. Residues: CASSAFRDPNTEAFF.

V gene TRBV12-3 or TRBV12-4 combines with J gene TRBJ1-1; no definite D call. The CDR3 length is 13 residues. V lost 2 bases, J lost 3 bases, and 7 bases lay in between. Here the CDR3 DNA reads TGTGCCAGCAGTTTAAGGGTGGACACTGAAGCTTTCTTT. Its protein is CASSLRVDTEAFF.

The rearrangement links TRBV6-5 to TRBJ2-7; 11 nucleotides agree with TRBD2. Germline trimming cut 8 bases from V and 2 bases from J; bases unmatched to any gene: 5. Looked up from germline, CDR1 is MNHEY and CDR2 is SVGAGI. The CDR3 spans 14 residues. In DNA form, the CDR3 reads TGTGCCAGCCGGACTAGCGGGTCCACCTACGAGCAGTACTTC. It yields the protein CASRTSGSTYEQYF.

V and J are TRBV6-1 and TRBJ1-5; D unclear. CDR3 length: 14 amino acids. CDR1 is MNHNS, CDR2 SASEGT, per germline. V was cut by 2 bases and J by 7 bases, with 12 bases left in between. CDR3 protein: CASSELPMTQPQHF. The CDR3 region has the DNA TGTGCCAGCAGTGAATTGCCAATGACCCAGCCCCAGCATTTT.

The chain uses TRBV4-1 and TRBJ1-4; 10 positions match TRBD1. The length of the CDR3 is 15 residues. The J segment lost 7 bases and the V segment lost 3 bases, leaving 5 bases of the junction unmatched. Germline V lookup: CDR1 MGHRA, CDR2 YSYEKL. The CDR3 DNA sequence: TGCGCCAGCAGCCAGGCGACAGGGGGCGGTGAAAAACTGTTTTTT. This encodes CASSQATGGGEKLFF.

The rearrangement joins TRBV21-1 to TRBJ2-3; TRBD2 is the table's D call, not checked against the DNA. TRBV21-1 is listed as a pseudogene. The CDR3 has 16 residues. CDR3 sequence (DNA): TGTGCCAGCATCTCTTCTAGCGGGTCCCTCACAGATACGCAGTATTTT. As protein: CASISSSGSLTDTQYF.

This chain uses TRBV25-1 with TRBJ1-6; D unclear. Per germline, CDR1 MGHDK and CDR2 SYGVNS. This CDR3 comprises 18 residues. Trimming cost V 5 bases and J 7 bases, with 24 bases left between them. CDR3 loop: CASSLRMSGPNDNSPLHF. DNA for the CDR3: TGTGCCAGCAGTCTCAGAATGTCCGGACCCAACGACAATTCACCCCTCCACTTT.

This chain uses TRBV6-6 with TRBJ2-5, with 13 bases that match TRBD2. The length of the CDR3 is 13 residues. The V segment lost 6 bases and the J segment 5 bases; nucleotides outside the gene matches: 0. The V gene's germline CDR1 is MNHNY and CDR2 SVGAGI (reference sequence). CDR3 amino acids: CASRTSGGETQYF. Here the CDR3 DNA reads TGTGCCAGCAGGACTAGCGGGGGGGAGACCCAGTACTTC.

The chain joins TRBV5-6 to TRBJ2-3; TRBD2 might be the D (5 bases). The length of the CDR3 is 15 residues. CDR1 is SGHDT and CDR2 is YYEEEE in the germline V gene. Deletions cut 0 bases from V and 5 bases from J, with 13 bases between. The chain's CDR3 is CASSLDRAGLDTQYF. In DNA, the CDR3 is TGTGCCAGCAGCTTGGATCGGGCAGGACTAGATACGCAGTATTTT.

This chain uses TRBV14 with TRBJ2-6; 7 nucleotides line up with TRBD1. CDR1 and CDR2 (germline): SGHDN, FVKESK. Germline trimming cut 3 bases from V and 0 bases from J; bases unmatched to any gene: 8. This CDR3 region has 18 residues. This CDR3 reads CASSQTGSGLSGANVLTF. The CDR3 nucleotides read TGTGCCAGCAGCCAGACAGGGAGCGGACTCTCTGGGGCCAACGTCCTGACTTTC.

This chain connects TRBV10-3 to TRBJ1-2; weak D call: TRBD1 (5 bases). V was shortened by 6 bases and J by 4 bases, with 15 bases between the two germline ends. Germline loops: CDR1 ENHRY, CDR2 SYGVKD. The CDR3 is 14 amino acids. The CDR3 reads CAIRGDSALYGYTF. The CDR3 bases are TGTGCCATCAGGGGGGACTCGGCCCTCTATGGCTACACCTTC.

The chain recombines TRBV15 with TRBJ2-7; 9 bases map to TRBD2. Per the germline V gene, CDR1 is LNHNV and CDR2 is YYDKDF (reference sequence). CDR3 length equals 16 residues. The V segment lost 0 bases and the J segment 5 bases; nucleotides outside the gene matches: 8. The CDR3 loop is CATSRDFSSGGDEQYF. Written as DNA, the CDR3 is TGTGCCACCAGCAGAGATTTTAGTAGCGGGGGTGACGAGCAGTACTTC.

CDR3: CASSPPTGLGFYGYTF. DNA for the CDR3: TGTGCCAGCTCACCACCGACAGGTCTGGGATTCTATGGCTACACCTTC. The chain employs TRBV18 and TRBJ1-2; D is perhaps TRBD1 (6 bases). This CDR3 spans 16 amino acids. Germline loops: CDR1 KGHSH, CDR2 LQKENI. The germline V and J ends were trimmed by 0 bases and 4 bases, with 15 bases remaining between them.

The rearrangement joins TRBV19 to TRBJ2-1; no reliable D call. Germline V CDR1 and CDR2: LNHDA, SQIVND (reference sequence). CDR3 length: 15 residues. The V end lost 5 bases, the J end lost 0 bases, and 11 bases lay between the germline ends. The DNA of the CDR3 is TGTGCCAGTAGTCTGGGTCAGAGCTCCTACAATGAGCAGTTCTTC. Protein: CASSLGQSSYNEQFF.

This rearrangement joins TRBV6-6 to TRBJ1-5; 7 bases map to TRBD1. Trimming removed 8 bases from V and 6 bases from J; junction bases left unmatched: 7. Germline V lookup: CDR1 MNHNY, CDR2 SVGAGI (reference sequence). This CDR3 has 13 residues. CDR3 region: CASQGVWGQPQHF. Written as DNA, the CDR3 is TGTGCCAGCCAGGGGGTATGGGGTCAGCCCCAGCATTTT.

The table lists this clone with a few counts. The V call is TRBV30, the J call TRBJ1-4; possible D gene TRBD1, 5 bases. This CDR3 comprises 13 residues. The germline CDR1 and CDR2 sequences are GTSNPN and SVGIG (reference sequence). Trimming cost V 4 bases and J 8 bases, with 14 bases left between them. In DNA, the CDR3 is TGTGCCTGGATGCAGGGAGATTTGGAAAAACTGTTTTTT. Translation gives CAWMQGDLEKLFF.

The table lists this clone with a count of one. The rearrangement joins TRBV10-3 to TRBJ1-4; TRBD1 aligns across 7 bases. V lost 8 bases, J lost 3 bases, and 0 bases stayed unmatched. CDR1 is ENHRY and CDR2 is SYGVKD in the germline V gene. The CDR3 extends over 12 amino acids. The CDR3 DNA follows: TGTGCCATCGGGACAGCTAATGAAAAACTGTTTTTT. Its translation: CAIGTANEKLFF.

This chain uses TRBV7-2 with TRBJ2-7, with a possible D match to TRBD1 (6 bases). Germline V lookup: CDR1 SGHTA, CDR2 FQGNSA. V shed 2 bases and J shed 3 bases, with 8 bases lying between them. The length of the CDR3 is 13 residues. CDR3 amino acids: CASSLLRGYEQYF. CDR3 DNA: TGTGCCAGCAGCTTACTCAGGGGCTACGAGCAGTACTTC.

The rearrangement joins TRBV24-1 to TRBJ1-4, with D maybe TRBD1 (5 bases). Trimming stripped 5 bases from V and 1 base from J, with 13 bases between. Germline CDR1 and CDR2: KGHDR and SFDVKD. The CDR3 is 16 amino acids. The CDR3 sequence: CATSVTGTETNEKLFF. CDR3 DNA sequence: TGTGCCACCAGTGTTACCGGGACGGAAACTAATGAAAAACTGTTTTTT.

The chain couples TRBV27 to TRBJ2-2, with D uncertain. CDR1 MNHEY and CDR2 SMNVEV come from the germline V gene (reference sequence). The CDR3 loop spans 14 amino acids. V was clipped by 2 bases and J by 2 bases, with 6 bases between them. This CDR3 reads CASSLGYNTGELFF. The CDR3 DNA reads TGTGCCAGCAGTTTAGGGTATAACACCGGGGAGCTGTTTTTT.

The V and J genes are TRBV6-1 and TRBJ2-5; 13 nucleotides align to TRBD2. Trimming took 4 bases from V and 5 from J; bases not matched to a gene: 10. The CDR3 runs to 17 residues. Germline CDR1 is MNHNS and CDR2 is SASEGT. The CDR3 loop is CASSVLTSGGSRETQYF. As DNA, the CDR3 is TGTGCCAGCAGTGTACTGACTAGCGGGGGGAGTCGGGAGACCCAGTACTTC.

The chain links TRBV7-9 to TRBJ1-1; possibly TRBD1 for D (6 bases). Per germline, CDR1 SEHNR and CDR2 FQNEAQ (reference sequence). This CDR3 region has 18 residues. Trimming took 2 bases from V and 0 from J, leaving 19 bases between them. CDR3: CASSLNLGGRLLNTEAFF. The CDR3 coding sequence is TGTGCCAGCAGCTTAAATTTGGGGGGCCGATTATTGAACACTGAAGCTTTCTTT.

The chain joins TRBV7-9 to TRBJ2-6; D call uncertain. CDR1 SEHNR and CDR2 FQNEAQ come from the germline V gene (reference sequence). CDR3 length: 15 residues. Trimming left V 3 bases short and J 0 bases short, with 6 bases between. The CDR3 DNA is TGTGCCAGCAGCTTTGGCTTCTCTGGGGCCAACGTCCTGACTTTC. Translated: CASSFGFSGANVLTF. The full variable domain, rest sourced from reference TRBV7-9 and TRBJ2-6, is DTGVSQNPRHKITKRGQNVTFRCDPISEHNRLYWYRQTLGQGPEFLTYFQNEAQLEKSRLLSDRFSAERPKGSFSTLEIQRTEQGDSAMYLCASSFGFSGANVLTFGAGSRLTVL.